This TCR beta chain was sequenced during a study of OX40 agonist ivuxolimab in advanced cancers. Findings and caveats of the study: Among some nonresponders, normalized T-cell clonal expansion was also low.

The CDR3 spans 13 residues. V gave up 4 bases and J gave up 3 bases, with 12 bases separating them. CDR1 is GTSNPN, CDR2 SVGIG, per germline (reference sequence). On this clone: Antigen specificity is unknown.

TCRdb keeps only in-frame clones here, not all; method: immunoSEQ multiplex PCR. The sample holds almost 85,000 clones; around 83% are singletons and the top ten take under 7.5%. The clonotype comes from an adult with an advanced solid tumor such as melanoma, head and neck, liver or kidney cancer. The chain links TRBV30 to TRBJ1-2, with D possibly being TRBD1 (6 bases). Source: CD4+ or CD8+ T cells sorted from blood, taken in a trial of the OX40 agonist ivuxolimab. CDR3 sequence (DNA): TGTGCCTGGACCCCGGGACACTACTATGGCTACACCTTC. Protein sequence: CAWTPGHYYGYTF.